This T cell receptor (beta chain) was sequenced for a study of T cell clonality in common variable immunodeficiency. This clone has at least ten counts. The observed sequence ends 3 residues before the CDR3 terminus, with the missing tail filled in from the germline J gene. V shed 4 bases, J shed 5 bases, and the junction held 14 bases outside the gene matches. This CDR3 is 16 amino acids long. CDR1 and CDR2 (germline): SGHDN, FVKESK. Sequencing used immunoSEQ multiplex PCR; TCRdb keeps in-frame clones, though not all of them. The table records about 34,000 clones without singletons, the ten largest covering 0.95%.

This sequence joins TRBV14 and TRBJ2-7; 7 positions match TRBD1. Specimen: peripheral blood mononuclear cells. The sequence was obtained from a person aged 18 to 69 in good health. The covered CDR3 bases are TGTGCCAGCAGCCCTTTTATTGACAGGGCGGCGGACGAG. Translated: CASSPFIDRAADE. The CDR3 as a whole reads CASSPFIDRAADEQYF.